The TCR beta chain under discussion was sequenced for a study of T cell responses to AZD1222 COVID-19 vaccine. Study-level findings and limits: The reported proportion of spike-specific TCRs targeting unmutated variant regions was nearly half. At study baseline, merely about 6 AZD1222 recipients were seropositive. Donors skewed white British and female; clonal diversity was possibly underestimated.

Regarding this clone: The target antigen is unknown.

Generated by immunoSEQ multiplex PCR, the TCRdb table keeps only in-frame clones and is missing some. Of roughly 100,000 clones detected, around 91% appear once; the ten largest clones hold roughly 44%. This sample comprised peripheral blood, obtained on day 0 of AZD1222 vaccination. The receptor's source is an adult in good health.

Here the CDR3 DNA reads TGTGCCAGCAGCGCCCGGACAGATCCGAATGAAAAACTGTTTTTT. Translated: CASSARTDPNEKLFF. The rearrangement uses TRBV9 and TRBJ1-4; D perhaps matches TRBD1 (6 bases). Germline V gives CDR1 SGDLS, CDR2 YYNGEE. The CDR3 has 15 amino acids. Trimming took 3 bases from V and 5 from J, leaving 14 bases between them.